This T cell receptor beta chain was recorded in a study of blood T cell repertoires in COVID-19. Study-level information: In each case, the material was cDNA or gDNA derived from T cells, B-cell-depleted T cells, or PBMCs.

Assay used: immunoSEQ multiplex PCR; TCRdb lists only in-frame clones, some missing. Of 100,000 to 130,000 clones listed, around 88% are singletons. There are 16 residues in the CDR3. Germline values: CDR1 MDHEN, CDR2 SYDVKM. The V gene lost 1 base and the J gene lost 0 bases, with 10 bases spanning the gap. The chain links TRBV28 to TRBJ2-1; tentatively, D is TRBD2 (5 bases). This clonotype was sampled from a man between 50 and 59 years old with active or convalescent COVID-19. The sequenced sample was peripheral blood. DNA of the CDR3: TGTGCCAGCAGTTTATTCCGGAGGCGCTCCTACAATGAGCAGTTCTTC. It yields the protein CASSLFRRRSYNEQFF.